The clone carrying this T cell receptor beta chain came up a few times. The data stem from a study of T-cell reconstitution after alpha-beta-depleted transplantation in children. The CDR3 has 14 residues. The V and J ends lost 3 bases and 5 bases respectively, with 14 bases between them. Germline lookup yields CDR1 DFQATT and CDR2 SNEGSKA (reference sequence). Unique molecular identifiers were built into the TCRbeta library. Each CDR3 protein is one row after TCRdb ran MiXCR on the PCR reads. This table has about 440,000 distinct CDR3 sequences, around two fifths appearing once. The starting material was PBMCs, obtained before TCRalphabeta/CD19-depleted stem cell transplant. This chain joins TRBV20-1 and TRBJ1-5; D gene uncertain. The origin of this receptor is a girl aged 2 to 9 with aplastic anemia, due to receive a stem cell transplant. As DNA, the CDR3 is TGCAGTGCTAGGCCGGGTGTAAACGATCAGCCCCAGCATTTT. The encoded protein is CSARPGVNDQPQHF.